This T cell receptor (beta chain) was recorded in a study of T cells in Graves' hyperthyroidism and ophthalmopathy. General study points: Clonotypes that were expanded in thyroid above 0.001 mostly appeared in blood too.

The CDR3 runs 13 residues. V was cut by 4 bases and J by 5 bases, with 13 bases left in between. Germline lookup yields CDR1 SGHRS and CDR2 YFSETQ. The source material, RNA transcripts, was used to amplify TCR beta CDR3 regions. When the TCR CDR3 underwent first-round RT-PCR, the HTBI primer set was used. MiXCR was run by TCRdb on the multiplex PCR reads, yielding one entry per CDR3 protein. Of approximately 610,000 distinct CDR3 sequences listed, over 15% are singletons. This clonotype showed up many times. The antigen remains undetermined. The source is a woman between 18 and 29 years old with Graves' hyperthyroidism. Sequenced material: blood. The rearrangement links TRBV5-1 to TRBJ2-7; possible D gene TRBD1, 6 bases. The CDR3 nucleotides read TGCGCCAGCAGCGGGGGACCAGGGGACGAGCAGTACTTC. Its protein product is CASSGGPGDEQYF.